This TCR beta chain was sequenced during a study of blood T cell repertoires in COVID-19. The CDR3 consists of 15 residues. Unmatched junction bases numbered 9, after V lost 4 bases and J lost 5 bases. Germline V gene lookup returns CDR1 SGHDT and CDR2 YYEEEE. TCRdb keeps only in-frame clones here, not all; method: immunoSEQ multiplex PCR. The profile shows roughly 180,000 clones, over 70% of them singletons. Individuals aged about 18 to 89 years were recruited from about two dozen US areas. J is TRBJ1-2 and V is TRBV5-6; 9 bases agree with TRBD1. Sequenced: PBMCs or T cells enriched from blood (not recorded which). The receptor's source is a woman aged 35 to 49 with acute COVID-19. This CDR3 is CASSGGQGLGYGYTF. Written as DNA, the CDR3 is TGTGCCAGCAGCGGCGGACAGGGGCTGGGGTATGGCTACACCTTC.